This TCR beta chain was recorded in a study of shared clonotypes between healthy human individuals. General study findings and limits: As a rule, naive subsets had a larger estimated richness than memory subsets. The donor pool, a small one, limited the genetic and exposure-history diversity represented.

With respect to this clone: Its antigen is not known.

This CDR3 has 20 residues. With V trimmed by 5 bases and J by 2 bases, 17 bases remained unmatched. In germline, CDR1 is MDHEN, CDR2 SYDVKM. For sorted subsets, about 190 ng DNA per replicate equaled about 30,000 T cell genomes. Source study methods: Filtering differed, since immunoSEQ gave only junction sequences and no quality scores. Sequencing used immunoSEQ multiplex PCR; TCRdb keeps in-frame clones, though not all of them. V, J and clone size are those of that table, while D and trimming were read from the DNA. The sample lists more than 850,000 clones, 78% occurring once. The clonotype was recovered from a man aged 18 to 29 in good health. Some clones in this sample may be carry-over from other donors' samples. Material: memory CD4+ T cells from PBMCs. Noted subset: CD45RA-negative fraction. The chain joins TRBV28 to TRBJ2-2, with TRBD2 matching over 10 bases. The CDR3 sequence: CASSPFLLAGQRVNTGELFF. The CDR3 DNA is TGTGCCAGCAGTCCATTCCTACTAGCGGGACAGAGGGTAAACACCGGGGAGCTGTTTTTT.